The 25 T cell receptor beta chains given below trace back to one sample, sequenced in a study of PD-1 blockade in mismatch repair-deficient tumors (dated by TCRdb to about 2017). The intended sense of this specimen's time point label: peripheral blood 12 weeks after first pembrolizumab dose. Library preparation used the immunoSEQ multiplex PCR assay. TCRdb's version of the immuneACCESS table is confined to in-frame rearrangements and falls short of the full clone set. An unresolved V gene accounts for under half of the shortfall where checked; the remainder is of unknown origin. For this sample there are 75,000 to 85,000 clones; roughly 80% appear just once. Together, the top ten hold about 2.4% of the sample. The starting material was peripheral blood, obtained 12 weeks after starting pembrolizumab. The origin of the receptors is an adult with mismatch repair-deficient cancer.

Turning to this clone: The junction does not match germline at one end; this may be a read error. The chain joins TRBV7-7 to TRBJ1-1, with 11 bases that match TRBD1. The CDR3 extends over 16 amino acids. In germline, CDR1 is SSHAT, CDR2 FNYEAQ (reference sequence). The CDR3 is CASSPGPGQGDTEAFF. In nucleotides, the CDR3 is TGTGCTAGCAGCCCAGGGCCGGGACAGGGGGACACTGAAGCTTTCTTT.

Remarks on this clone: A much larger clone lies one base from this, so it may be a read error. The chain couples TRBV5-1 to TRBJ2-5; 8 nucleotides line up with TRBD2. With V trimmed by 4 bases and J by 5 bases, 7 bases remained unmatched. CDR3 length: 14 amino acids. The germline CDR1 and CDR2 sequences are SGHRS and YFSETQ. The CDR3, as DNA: TGCGCCAGCAGCACCCTGCCGGGGGGGGAGACCCAGTACTTC. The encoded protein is CASSTLPGGETQYF.

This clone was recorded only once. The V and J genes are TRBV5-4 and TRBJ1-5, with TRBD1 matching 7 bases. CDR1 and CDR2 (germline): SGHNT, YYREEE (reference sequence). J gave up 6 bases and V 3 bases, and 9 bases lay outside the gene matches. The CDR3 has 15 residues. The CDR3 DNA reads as TGTGCCAGCAGCTCCAGGGGGATGGCACTTCAGCCCCAGCATTTT. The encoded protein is CASSSRGMALQPQHF.

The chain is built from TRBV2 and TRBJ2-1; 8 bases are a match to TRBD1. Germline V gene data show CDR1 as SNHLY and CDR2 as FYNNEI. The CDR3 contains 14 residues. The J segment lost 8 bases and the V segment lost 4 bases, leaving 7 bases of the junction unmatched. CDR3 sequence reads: CASSAGQGFHEQFF. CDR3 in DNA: TGTGCCAGCAGTGCTGGACAGGGCTTCCATGAGCAGTTCTTC.

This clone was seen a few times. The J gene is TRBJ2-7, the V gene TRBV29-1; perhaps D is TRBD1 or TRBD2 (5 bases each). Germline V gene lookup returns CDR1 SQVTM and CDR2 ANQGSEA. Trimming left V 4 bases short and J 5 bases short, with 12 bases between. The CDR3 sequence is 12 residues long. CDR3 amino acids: CSVGFRDHEQYF. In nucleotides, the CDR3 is TGCAGCGTTGGATTTAGGGACCACGAGCAGTACTTC.

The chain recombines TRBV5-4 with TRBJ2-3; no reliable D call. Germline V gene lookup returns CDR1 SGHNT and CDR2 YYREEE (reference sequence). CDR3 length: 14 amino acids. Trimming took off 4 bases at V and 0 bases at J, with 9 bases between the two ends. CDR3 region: CASSGIGSTDTQYF. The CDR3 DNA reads TGTGCCAGCAGCGGTATCGGTAGCACAGATACGCAGTATTTT.

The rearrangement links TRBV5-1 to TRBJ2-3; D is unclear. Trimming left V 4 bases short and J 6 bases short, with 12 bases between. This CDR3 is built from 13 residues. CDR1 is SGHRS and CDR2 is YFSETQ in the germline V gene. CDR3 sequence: CASSLVMGDTQYF. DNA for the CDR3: TGCGCCAGCAGCCTTGTGATGGGGGATACGCAGTATTTT.

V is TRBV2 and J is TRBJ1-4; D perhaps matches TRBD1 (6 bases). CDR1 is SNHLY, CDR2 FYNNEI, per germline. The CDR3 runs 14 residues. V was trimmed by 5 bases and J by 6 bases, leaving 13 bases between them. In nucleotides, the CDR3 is TGTGCCAGCAGTCCGGGGGCACCTTATGAAAAACTGTTTTTT. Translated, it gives CASSPGAPYEKLFF.

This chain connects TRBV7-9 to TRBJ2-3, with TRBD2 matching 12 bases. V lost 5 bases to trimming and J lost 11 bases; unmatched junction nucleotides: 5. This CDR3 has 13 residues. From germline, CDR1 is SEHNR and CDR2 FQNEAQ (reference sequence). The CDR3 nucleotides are TGTGCCAGCAGCCTGACTAGCGGGAGACAGCAGTATTTT. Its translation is CASSLTSGRQQYF.

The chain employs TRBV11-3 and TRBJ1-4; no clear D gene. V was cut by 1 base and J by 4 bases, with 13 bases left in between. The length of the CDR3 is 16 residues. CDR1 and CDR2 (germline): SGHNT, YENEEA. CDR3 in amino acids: CASSLVSPRGNEKLFF. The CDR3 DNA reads TGTGCCAGCAGCTTAGTTTCTCCGCGGGGTAATGAAAAACTGTTTTTT.

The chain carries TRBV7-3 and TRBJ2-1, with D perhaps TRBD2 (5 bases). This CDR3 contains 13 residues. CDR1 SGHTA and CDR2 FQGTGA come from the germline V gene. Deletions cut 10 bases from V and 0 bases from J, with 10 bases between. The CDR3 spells CATSGGSYNEQFF. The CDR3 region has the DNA TGTGCCACGAGCGGTGGCTCCTACAATGAGCAGTTCTTC. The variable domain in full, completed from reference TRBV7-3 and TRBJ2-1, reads GAGVSQTPSNKVTEKGKYVELRCDPISGHTALYWYRQSLGQGPEFLIYFQGTGAADDSGLPNDRFFAVRPEGSVSTLKIQRTERGDSAVYLCATSGGSYNEQFFGPGTRLTVL.

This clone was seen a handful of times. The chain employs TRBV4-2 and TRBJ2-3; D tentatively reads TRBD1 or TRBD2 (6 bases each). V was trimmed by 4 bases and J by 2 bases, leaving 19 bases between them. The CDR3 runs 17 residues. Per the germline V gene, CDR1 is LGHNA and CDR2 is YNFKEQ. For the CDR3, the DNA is TGTGCCAGCAGCCTTATGGGTGGGGGCGGGACCACAGATACGCAGTATTTT. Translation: CASSLMGGGGTTDTQYF.

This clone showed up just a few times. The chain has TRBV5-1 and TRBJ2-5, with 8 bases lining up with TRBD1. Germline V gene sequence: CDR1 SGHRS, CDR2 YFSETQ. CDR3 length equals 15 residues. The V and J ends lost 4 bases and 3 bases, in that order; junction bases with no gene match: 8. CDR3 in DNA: TGCGCCAGCAGCATACGGACAGGGACAGAAGAGACCCAGTACTTC. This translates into CASSIRTGTEETQYF.

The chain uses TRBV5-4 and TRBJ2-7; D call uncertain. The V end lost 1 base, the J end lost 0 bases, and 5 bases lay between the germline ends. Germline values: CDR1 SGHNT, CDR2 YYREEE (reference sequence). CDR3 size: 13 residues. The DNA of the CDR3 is TGTGCCAGCAGCTTGAGGAGCTCCTACGAGCAGTACTTC. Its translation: CASSLRSSYEQYF.

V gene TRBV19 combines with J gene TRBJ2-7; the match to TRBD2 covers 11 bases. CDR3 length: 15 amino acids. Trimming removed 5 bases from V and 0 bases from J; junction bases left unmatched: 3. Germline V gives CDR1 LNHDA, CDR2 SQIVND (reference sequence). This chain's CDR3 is CASSLGTSGSYEQYF. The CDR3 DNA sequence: TGTGCCAGTAGTCTCGGGACTAGCGGCTCCTACGAGCAGTACTTC.

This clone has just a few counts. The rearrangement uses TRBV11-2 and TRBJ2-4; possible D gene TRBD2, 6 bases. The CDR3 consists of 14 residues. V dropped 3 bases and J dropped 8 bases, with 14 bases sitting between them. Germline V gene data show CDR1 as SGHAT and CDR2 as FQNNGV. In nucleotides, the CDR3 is TGTGCCAGCAGCTTCGGAGGGCCTAGTGACATTCAGTACTTC. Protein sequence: CASSFGGPSDIQYF.

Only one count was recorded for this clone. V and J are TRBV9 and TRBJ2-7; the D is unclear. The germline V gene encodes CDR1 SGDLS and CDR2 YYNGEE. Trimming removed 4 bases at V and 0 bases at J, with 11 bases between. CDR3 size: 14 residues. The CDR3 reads CASSPDGRSYEQYF. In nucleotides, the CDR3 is TGTGCCAGCAGCCCAGATGGCCGCTCCTACGAGCAGTACTTC.

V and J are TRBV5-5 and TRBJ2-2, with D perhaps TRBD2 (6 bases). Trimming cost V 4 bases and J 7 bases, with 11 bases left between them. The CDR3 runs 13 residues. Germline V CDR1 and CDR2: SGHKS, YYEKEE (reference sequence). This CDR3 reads CASSTPSVGELFF. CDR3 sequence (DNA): TGTGCCAGCAGCACCCCTAGCGTCGGGGAGCTGTTTTTT.

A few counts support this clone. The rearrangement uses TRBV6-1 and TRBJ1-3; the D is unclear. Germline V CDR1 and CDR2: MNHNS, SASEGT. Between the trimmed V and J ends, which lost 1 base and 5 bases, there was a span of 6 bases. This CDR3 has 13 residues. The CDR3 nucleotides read TGTGCCAGCAGTGAAGTGGGGAGAAACACCATATATTTT. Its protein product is CASSEVGRNTIYF.

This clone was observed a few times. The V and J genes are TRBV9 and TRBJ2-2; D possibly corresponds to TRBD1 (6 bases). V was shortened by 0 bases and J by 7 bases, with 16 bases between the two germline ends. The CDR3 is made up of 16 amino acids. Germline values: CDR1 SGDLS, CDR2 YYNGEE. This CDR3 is CASSVAGVIRGGELFF. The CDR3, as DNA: TGTGCCAGCAGCGTAGCCGGGGTTATCAGGGGCGGGGAGCTGTTTTTT.

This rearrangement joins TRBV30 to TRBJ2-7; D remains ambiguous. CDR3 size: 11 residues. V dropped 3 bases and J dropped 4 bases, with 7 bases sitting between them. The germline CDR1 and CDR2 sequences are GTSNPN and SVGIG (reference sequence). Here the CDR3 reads CAWRPQYEQYF. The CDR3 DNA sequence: TGTGCCTGGAGGCCACAATACGAGCAGTACTTC.

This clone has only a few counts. The CDR3 region has the DNA TGTGCCAGCAGCTGGCGGGGGTACAATGAGCAGTTCTTC. Protein: CASSWRGYNEQFF. This chain uses TRBV7-9 with TRBJ2-1, with 7 bases aligning to TRBD2. V lost 4 bases to trimming and J lost 4 bases; unmatched junction nucleotides: 1. The CDR3 contains 13 residues. CDR1 and CDR2 (germline): SEHNR, FQNEAQ (reference sequence).

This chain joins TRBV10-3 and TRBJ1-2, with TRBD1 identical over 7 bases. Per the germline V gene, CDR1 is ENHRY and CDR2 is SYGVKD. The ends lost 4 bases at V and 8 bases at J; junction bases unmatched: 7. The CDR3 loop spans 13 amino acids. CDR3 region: CAISGGQGEGYTF. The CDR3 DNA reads TGTGCCATCAGTGGTGGGCAGGGGGAAGGCTACACCTTC.

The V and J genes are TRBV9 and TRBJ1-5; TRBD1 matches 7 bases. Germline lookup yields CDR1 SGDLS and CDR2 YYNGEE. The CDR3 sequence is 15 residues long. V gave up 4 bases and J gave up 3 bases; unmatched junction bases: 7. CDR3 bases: TGTGCCAGCAGCCCTTCGACAGGGTACAATCAGCCCCAGCATTTT. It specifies CASSPSTGYNQPQHF.

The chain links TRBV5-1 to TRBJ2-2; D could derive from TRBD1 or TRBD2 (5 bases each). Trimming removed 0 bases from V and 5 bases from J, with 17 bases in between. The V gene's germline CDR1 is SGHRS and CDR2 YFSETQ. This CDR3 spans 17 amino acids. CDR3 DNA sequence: TGCGCCAGCAGCTTGGCCGGGACCCTCAAACTTACCGGGGAGCTGTTTTTT. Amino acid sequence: CASSLAGTLKLTGELFF.